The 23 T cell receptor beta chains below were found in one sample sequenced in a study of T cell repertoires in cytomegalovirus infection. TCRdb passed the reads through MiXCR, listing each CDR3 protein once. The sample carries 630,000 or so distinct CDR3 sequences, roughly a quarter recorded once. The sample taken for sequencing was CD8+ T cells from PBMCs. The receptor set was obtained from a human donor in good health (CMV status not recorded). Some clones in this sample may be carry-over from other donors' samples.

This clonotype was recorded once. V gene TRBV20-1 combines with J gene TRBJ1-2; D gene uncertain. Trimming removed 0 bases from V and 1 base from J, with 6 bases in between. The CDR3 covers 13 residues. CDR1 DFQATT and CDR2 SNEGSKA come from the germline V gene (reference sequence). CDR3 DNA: TGCAGTGCTAGAGATCTGAGTAACTATGGCTACACCTTC. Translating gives CSARDLSNYGYTF.

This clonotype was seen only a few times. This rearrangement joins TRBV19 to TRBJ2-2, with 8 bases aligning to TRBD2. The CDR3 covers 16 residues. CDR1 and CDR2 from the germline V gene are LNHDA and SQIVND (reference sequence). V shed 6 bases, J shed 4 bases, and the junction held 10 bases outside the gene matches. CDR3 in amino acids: CASRPAGARGTGELFF. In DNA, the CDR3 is TGTGCCAGTAGGCCAGCGGGGGCCCGGGGCACCGGGGAGCTGTTTTTT.

The CDR3 coding sequence is TGTGCCAGCAGGAATGACAGGGCCGAGCAGTACTTC. Residues: CASRNDRAEQYF. The chain is built from TRBV7-9 and TRBJ2-7, with TRBD1 identical over 7 bases. The V gene end was trimmed by 6 bases and the J gene end by 6 bases; junction bases not matched to a gene: 5. The CDR3 runs 12 residues. Germline V CDR1 and CDR2: SEHNR, FQNEAQ (reference sequence).

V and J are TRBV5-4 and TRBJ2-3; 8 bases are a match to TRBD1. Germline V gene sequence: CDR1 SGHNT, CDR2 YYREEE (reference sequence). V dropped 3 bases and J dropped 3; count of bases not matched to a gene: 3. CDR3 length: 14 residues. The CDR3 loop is CASSYGQGTDTQYF. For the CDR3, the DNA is TGTGCCAGCAGCTACGGACAGGGAACAGATACGCAGTATTTT.

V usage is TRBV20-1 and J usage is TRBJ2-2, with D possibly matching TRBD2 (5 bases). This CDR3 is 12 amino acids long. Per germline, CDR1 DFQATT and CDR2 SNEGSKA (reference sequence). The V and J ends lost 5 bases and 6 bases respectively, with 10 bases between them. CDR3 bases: TGCAGTGCTCGGACTCTAGCCGGGGAGCTGTTTTTT. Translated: CSARTLAGELFF.

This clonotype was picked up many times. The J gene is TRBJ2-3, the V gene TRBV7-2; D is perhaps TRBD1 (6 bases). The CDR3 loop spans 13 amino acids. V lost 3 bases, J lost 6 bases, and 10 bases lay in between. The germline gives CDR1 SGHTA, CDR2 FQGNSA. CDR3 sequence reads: CASSFLGQDTQYF. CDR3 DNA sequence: TGTGCCAGCAGCTTCCTCGGACAGGATACGCAGTATTTT. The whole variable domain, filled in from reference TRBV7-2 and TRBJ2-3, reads GAGVSQSPSNKVTEKGKDVELRCDPISGHTALYWYRQSLGQGLEFLIYFQGNSAPDKSGLPSDRFSAERTGGSVSTLTIQRTQQEDSAVYLCASSFLGQDTQYFGPGTRLTVL.

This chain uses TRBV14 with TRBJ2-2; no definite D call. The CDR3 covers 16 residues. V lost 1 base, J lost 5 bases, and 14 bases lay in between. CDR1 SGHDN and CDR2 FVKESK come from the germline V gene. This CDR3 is CASSQGSAASTGELFF. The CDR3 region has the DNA TGTGCCAGCAGCCAAGGGTCGGCAGCCTCAACCGGGGAGCTGTTTTTT.

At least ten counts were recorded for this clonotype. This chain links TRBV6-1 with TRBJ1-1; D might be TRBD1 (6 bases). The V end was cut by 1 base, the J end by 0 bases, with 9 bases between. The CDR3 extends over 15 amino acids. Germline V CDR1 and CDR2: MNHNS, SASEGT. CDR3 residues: CASSEDPGVNTEAFF. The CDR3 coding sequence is TGTGCCAGCAGTGAAGATCCAGGGGTGAACACTGAAGCTTTCTTT.

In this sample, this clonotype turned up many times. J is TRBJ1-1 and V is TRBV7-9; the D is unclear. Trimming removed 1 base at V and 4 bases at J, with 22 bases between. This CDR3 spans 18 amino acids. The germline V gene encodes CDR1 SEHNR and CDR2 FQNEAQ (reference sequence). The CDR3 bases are TGTGCCAGCAGCTTAGTGCGCGACTTTCCAGATTTAAGCACTGAAGCTTTCTTT. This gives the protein CASSLVRDFPDLSTEAFF.

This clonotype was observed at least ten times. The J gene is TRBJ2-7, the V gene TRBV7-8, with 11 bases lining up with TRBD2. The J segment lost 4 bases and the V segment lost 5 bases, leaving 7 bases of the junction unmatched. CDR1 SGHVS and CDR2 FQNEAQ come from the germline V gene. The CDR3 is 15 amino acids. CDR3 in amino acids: CASSGGTSGGYEQYF. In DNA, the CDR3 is TGTGCCAGCAGCGGGGGGACTAGCGGTGGTTACGAGCAGTACTTC. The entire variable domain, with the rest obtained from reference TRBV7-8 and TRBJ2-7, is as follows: GAGVSQSPRYKVAKRGQDVALRCDPISGHVSLFWYQQALGQGPEFLTYFQNEAQLDKSGLPSDRFFAERPEGSVSTLKIQRTQQEDSAVYLCASSGGTSGGYEQYFGPGTRLTVT.

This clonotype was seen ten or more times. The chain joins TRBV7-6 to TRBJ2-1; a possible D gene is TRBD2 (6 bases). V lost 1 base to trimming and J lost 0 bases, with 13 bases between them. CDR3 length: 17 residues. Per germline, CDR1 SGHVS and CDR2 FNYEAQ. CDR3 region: CASSLGPGESSYNEQFF. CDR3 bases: TGTGCCAGCAGCTTAGGGCCGGGGGAGAGCTCCTACAATGAGCAGTTCTTC.

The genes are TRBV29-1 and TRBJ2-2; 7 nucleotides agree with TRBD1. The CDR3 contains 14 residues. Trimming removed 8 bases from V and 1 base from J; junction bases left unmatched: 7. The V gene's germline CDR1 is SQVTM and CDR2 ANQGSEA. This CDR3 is CSTSGTENTGELFF. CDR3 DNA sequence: TGCAGCACCTCCGGGACAGAGAACACCGGGGAGCTGTTTTTT.

The chain's CDR3 is CASSPGGLAGTGELFF. The CDR3 DNA follows: TGTGCCAGCAGCCCAGGAGGTCTAGCGGGCACCGGGGAGCTGTTTTTT. The V and J genes are TRBV7-3 and TRBJ2-2, with 8 bases that match TRBD2. Per the germline V gene, CDR1 is SGHTA and CDR2 is FQGTGA. V lost 5 bases and J lost 4; bases outside the gene matches: 9. The CDR3 sequence is 16 residues long. The full variable domain, its missing parts supplied by reference TRBV7-3 and TRBJ2-2, is GAGVSQTPSNKVTEKGKYVELRCDPISGHTALYWYRQSLGQGPEFLIYFQGTGAADDSGLPNDRFFAVRPEGSVSTLKIQRTERGDSAVYLCASSPGGLAGTGELFFGEGSRLTVL.

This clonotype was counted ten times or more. CDR3 DNA sequence: TGTGCCAGCAGCTTAGCGTTGGTCTGGGACTCCTACGAGCAGTACGTC. It translates to CASSLALVWDSYEQYV. The chain has TRBV7-8 and TRBJ2-7; D gene unclear. Germline V gene data show CDR1 as SGHVS and CDR2 as FQNEAQ. This CDR3 region has 16 residues. Trimming took off 0 bases at V and 0 bases at J, with 12 bases between the two ends.

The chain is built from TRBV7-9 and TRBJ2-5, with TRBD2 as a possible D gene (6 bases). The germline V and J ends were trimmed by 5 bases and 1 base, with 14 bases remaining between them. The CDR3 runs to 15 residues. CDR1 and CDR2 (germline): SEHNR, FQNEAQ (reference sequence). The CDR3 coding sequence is TGTGCCAGCAGCCAACCGGGACTCCTCCAAGAGACCCAGTACTTC. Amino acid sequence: CASSQPGLLQETQYF.

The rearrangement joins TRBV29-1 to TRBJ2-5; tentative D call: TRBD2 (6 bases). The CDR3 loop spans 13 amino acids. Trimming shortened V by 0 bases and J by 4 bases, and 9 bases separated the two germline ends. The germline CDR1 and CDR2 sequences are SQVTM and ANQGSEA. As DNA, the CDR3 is TGCAGCGTTGAAGATGCCGGGGGAGAGACCCAGTACTTC. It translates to CSVEDAGGETQYF.

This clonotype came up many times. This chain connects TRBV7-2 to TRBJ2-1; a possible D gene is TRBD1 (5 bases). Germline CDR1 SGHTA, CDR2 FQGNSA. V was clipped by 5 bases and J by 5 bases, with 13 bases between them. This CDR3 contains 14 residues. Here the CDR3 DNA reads TGTGCCAGCAGCACCATACAGGCAGACAATGAGCAGTTCTTC. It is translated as CASSTIQADNEQFF.

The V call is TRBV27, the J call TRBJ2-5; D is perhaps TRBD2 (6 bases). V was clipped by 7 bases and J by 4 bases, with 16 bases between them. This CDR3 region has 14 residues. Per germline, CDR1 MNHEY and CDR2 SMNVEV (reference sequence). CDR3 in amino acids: CASNGGAPRETQYF. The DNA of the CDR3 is TGTGCCAGCAACGGGGGAGCGCCTCGAGAGACCCAGTACTTC.

The CDR3, as DNA: TGTGCCATCCAGACAATGAACACTGAAGCTTTCTTT. Translation gives CAIQTMNTEAFF. The chain is built from TRBV10-3 and TRBJ1-1; D remains unclear. Trimming stripped 8 bases from V and 0 bases from J, with 7 bases between. This CDR3 is 12 amino acids long. In germline, CDR1 is ENHRY, CDR2 SYGVKD.

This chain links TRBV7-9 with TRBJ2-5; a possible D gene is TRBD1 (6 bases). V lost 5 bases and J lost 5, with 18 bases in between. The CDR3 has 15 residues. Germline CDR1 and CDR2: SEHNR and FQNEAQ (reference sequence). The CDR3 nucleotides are TGTGCCAGCAGCGATAAGGGACACTCTTGGGAGACCCAGTACTTC. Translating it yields CASSDKGHSWETQYF.

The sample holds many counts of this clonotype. CDR3 in amino acids: CASSSGRSSYEQYF. In nucleotides, the CDR3 is TGTGCCAGCAGTTCGGGGCGGAGCTCCTACGAGCAGTACTTC. The J gene is TRBJ2-7, the V gene TRBV27; D tentatively reads TRBD1 or TRBD2 (5 bases each). Trimming stripped 4 bases from V and 0 bases from J, with 10 bases between. This CDR3 has 14 amino acids. The V gene's germline CDR1 is MNHEY and CDR2 SMNVEV (reference sequence).

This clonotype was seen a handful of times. CDR3 amino acids: CASSPQFAGTYEQYF. CDR3 sequence (DNA): TGTGCCAGCAGCCCCCAGTTCGCGGGGACCTACGAGCAGTACTTC. The chain combines TRBV12-3 or TRBV12-4 with TRBJ2-7, with a weak D call TRBD2 (6 bases). CDR3 length: 15 residues. The V end was cut by 6 bases, the J end by 2 bases, with 17 bases between.

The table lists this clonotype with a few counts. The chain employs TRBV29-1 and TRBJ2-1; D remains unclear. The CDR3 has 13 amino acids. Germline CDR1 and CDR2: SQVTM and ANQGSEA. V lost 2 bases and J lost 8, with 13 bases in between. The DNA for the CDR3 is TGCAGCGTTGAACCAGGCAGGAGTTATGAGCAGTTCTTC. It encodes CSVEPGRSYEQFF.